Sequencing of this T cell receptor (beta chain) was carried out in a study of shared clonotypes between healthy human individuals. Trimming pared 1 base from V and 8 bases from J, leaving 14 bases between. CDR3 length equals 14 residues. The germline V gene has CDR1 KGHSH and CDR2 LQKENI. The assay was immunoSEQ multiplex PCR, and TCRdb's table has in-frame clones only and misses some. The table lists about 580,000 clones, 95% to 98% of them singletons, with 0.25% to 0.35% in the top ten. This clone appeared a single time. What it binds is unknown. Only CD45RO-negative cells positively selected for CCR7 counted as naive CD8 cells, so terminally differentiated effector memory CD45RA+ cells were excluded. Study-wide results and limits: Between four donors, naive CD4 clonotypes were shared at a level of about 5%.

J is TRBJ1-1 and V is TRBV18; possibly TRBD1 for D (5 bases). This receptor was identified in a man aged 30 to 45 in good health. Sequenced sample: naive CD8+ T cells sorted from blood. CDR3 bases: TGTGCCAGCTCACCACTGGGCTTGGCAGGGGAAGCTTTCTTT. Translation: CASSPLGLAGEAFF. Full variable domain (missing parts from reference TRBV18 and TRBJ1-1): NAGVMQNPRHLVRRRGQEARLRCSPMKGHSHVYWYRQLPEEGLKFMVYLQKENIIDESGMPKERFSAEFPKEGPSILRIQQVVRGDSAAYFCASSPLGLAGEAFFGQGTRLTVV.